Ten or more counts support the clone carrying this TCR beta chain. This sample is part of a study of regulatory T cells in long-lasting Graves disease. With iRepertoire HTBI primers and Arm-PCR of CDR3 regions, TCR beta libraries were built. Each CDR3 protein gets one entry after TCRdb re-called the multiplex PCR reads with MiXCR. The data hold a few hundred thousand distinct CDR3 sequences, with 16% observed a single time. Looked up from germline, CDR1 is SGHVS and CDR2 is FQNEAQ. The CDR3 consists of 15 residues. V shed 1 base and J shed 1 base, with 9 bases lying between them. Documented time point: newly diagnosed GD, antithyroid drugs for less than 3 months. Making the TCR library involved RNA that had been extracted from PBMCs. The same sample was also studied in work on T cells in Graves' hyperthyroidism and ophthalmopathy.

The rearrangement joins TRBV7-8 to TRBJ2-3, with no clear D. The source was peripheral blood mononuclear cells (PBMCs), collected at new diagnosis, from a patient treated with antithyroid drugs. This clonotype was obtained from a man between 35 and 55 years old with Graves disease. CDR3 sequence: CASSLGILGTDTQYF. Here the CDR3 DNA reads TGTGCCAGCAGCTTAGGCATTCTCGGCACAGATACGCAGTATTTT.